The table lists the clone carrying this TCR beta chain with a count of one. This sample was included in a study of Ad26.COV2.S vaccination and SARS-CoV-2 variants. Specified treatment: 19 received Ad26.COV2.S at low or high dose, single or two shots; roughly five received placebo; per-sample allocation not given. Vaccine and placebo recipients were sampled on day 63 after the first injection. Germline CDR1 is SGHKS and CDR2 is YYEKEE (reference sequence). Losses at the gene ends were 8 bases for V and 2 bases for J; bases not matched to a gene: 7. The CDR3 runs 13 residues. The protocol was immunoSEQ multiplex PCR, while the TCRdb copy is restricted to in-frame clones and leaves out a portion. Altogether 350,000 to 550,000 clones are present, 85% to 90% being singletons, with the ten largest covering approximately 2.5%.

The chain combines TRBV5-5 with TRBJ2-7; 7 bases match TRBD2. The source is a person aged 18-65 years who received the Ad26.COV2.S COVID-19 vaccine or a placebo. Specimen: peripheral blood, collected in a trial of Ad26.COV2.S vaccine versus placebo. DNA of the CDR3: TGTGCCAGTTCCGGGACTACCACCTACGAGCAGTACTTC. Its translation is CASSGTTTYEQYF.